This is a list of T cell receptor beta chains from one sample in a study of post-analysis software for immune sequencing data. TCRdb analysed the PCR reads with MiXCR anew, one entry per CDR3 protein. The table includes 750,000 to 950,000 distinct CDR3 sequences, 53% detected once. Sequencing was carried out using blood. These receptors were obtained from a girl aged 5-17 years with multiple sclerosis. CDR3s include the opening cysteine and the closing phenylalanine or tryptophan. The D gene is left open where the match is weak. Rows may omit the clone size; those that give it use once, few, many or a size class.

V: TRBV20-1; D: NA; J: TRBJ1-4; size: NA; DNA: TGCAGTGCTCCCGACAGACGTACAACTAATGAAAAACTGTTTTTT; CDR3: CSAPDRRTTNEKLFF
V: TRBV6-2/TRBV6-3; D: NA; J: TRBJ2-7; size: NA; DNA: TGTGCCAGCAAACCGGGCGACTACGAGCAGTACTTC; CDR3: CASKPGDYEQYF
V: TRBV12-3/TRBV12-4; D: NA; J: TRBJ1-5; size: NA; DNA: TGTGCCAGCAGTCCCCGCGGCGGGGACAATCAGCCCCAGCATTTT; CDR3: CASSPRGGDNQPQHF
V: TRBV29-1; D: TRBD1; J: TRBJ2-7; size: many; DNA: TGCAGCGTACGGGACAGCTCCTACGAGCAGTACTTC; CDR3: CSVRDSSYEQYF
V: TRBV5-1; D: TRBD1; J: TRBJ1-1; size: NA; DNA: TGCGCCAGCAGCCTGGGGACAGGGAGGGCCACTGAAGCTTTCTTT; CDR3: CASSLGTGRATEAFF
V: TRBV5-1; D: NA; J: TRBJ2-7; size: few; DNA: TGCGCCAGCAGCGACAGCATCGAGCAGTACTTC; CDR3: CASSDSIEQYF
V: TRBV12-3/TRBV12-4; D: NA; J: TRBJ2-3; size: few; DNA: TGTGCCAGCAGGTTAGCGTTAAGCACAGATACGCAGTATTTT; CDR3: CASRLALSTDTQYF
V: TRBV7-8; D: TRBD1; J: TRBJ1-2; size: NA; DNA: TGTGCCAGCCACACGGGTGCGGGACAGGGCGATTATGGCTACACCTTC; CDR3: CASHTGAGQGDYGYTF
V: TRBV12-3/TRBV12-4; D: NA; J: TRBJ2-7; size: few; DNA: TGTGCCAGCAGTGTGGGCAGGTCCTACGAGCAGGACTTC; CDR3: CASSVGRSYEQDF
V: TRBV28; D: NA; J: TRBJ2-7; size: NA; DNA: TGTGCCAGCAGTTTATACCGGGACGACGAGCAGTACTTC; CDR3: CASSLYRDDEQYF
V: TRBV29-1; D: NA; J: TRBJ2-3; size: NA; DNA: TGCAGCGTTGATTGGCCCTCACAGGGAAGCGGTACGCAGTATTTT; CDR3: CSVDWPSQGSGTQYF
V: TRBV20-1; D: TRBD2; J: TRBJ2-3; size: NA; DNA: TGCAGTGTAGCGGGGGGGAAGACTAGCACAGATACGCAGTATTTT; CDR3: CSVAGGKTSTDTQYF
V: TRBV12-3/TRBV12-4; D: TRBD1; J: TRBJ1-2; size: few; DNA: TGTGCCAGCAGGCCTCCGGGACAGGGCTATGGCTACACCTTC; CDR3: CASRPPGQGYGYTF
V: TRBV5-1; D: TRBD1; J: TRBJ1-1; size: once; DNA: TGCGCCAGCAGCTTTTGGACAGGGGGCATGAACACTGAAGCTTTCTTT; CDR3: CASSFWTGGMNTEAFF
V: TRBV27; D: TRBD1; J: TRBJ2-3; size: NA; DNA: TGTGCCAGCAGGCGATCCGACAGGGCCACAGATACGCAGTATTTT; CDR3: CASRRSDRATDTQYF
V: TRBV24-1; D: NA; J: TRBJ2-3; size: few; DNA: TGTGCCACCAGTGATTTCGGGGGACCCACAGATACGCAGTATTTT; CDR3: CATSDFGGPTDTQYF
V: TRBV12-5; D: NA; J: TRBJ1-2; size: NA; DNA: TGTGCTAGTGCCAAGTATGGGATCCAGTATGGCTACACCTTC; CDR3: CASAKYGIQYGYTF
V: TRBV20-1; D: NA; J: TRBJ2-1; size: NA; DNA: TGCAGTGCTCCGCGACCCTTAACGGGGGAGTACAATGAGCAGTTCTTC; CDR3: CSAPRPLTGEYNEQFF
V: TRBV7-3; D: TRBD1; J: TRBJ2-1; size: NA; DNA: TGTGCCAGCAGCTTGGGCAGTTGGGACAGGGAAACCTACAATGAGCAGTTCTTC; CDR3: CASSLGSWDRETYNEQFF
V: TRBV7-3; D: TRBD2; J: TRBJ2-1; size: few; DNA: TGTGCCAGCAGCCTAACGGGGCAGCGGGGTCAAGGGCTCAATGAGCAGTTCTTC; CDR3: CASSLTGQRGQGLNEQFF
V: TRBV5-1; D: TRBD1; J: TRBJ2-3; size: NA; DNA: TGCGCCAGCAGCTTGGTTGTTTCAAGGGGGCCAGATACGCAGTATTTT; CDR3: CASSLVVSRGPDTQYF
V: TRBV4-2; D: NA; J: TRBJ2-6; size: few; DNA: TGTGCCAGCAGCCTGACGACTACGCTATCTGGGGCCAACGTCCTGACTTTC; CDR3: CASSLTTTLSGANVLTF
V: TRBV6-5; D: TRBD2; J: TRBJ2-5; size: NA; DNA: TGTGCCAGCAGACTGACTAGCGGGAGCCATCAAGAGACCCAGTACTTC; CDR3: CASRLTSGSHQETQYF
V: TRBV7-8; D: TRBD2; J: TRBJ2-3; size: NA; DNA: TGTGCCAGCGGACTAGCGGGAGCAGGGGATACGCAGTATTTT; CDR3: CASGLAGAGDTQYF
V: TRBV6-5; D: NA; J: TRBJ2-5; size: few; DNA: TGTGCCAGCAGTTACGTGGGGCTTCAAGAGACCCAGTACTTC; CDR3: CASSYVGLQETQYF
V: TRBV29-1; D: NA; J: TRBJ1-2; size: few; DNA: TGCAGCGTTGAAGGACGGGGTTTGGGCTATGGCTACACCTTC; CDR3: CSVEGRGLGYGYTF
V: TRBV9; D: NA; J: TRBJ2-7; size: few; DNA: TGTGCCAGCAGCGCCGGAGGATTCTCCTACGAGCAGTACTTC; CDR3: CASSAGGFSYEQYF
V: TRBV20-1; D: TRBD2; J: TRBJ2-1; size: NA; DNA: TGCAGTGCCAGCATGGGTAGCGGGAGGTATAATGAGCAGTTCTTC; CDR3: CSASMGSGRYNEQFF
V: TRBV15; D: NA; J: TRBJ2-1; size: NA; DNA: TGTGCCACCAGCAGAGCTGGGGGACCATACAGTGAGCAGTTCTTC; CDR3: CATSRAGGPYSEQFF
V: TRBV20-1; D: TRBD1; J: TRBJ1-2; size: few; DNA: TGCAGTGCTAGGGGCTTTGAGGCAGGGGGCATGTTCTATGGCTACACCTTC; CDR3: CSARGFEAGGMFYGYTF
V: TRBV11-2; D: NA; J: TRBJ1-2; size: once; DNA: TGTGCCAGCAGCCTTGAGGGGGGCACGGCGGGCTACACCTTC; CDR3: CASSLEGGTAGYTF
V: TRBV5-1; D: NA; J: TRBJ2-7; size: NA; DNA: TGCGCCAGCAGCGCGGATTTAACAGGACACCTCTCCTACGAGCAGTACTTC; CDR3: CASSADLTGHLSYEQYF
V: TRBV27; D: TRBD1; J: TRBJ1-1; size: NA; DNA: TGTGCCAGCAGTCCCTTGGACAGGTTGGAAGCTTTCTTT; CDR3: CASSPLDRLEAFF
V: TRBV12-3/TRBV12-4; D: NA; J: TRBJ1-6; size: NA; DNA: TGTGCCAGCAGCCCCAGGGGATTCTATAATTCACCCCTCCACTTT; CDR3: CASSPRGFYNSPLHF
V: TRBV9; D: TRBD2; J: TRBJ2-3; size: NA; DNA: TGTGCCAGCAGCCCATCGGGACTAGCGGGACACACAGATACGCAGTATTTT; CDR3: CASSPSGLAGHTDTQYF
V: TRBV29-1; D: NA; J: TRBJ1-2; size: many; DNA: TGCAGCGTTGATGTGGAGGGTGGCTATGGCTACACCTTC; CDR3: CSVDVEGGYGYTF
V: TRBV5-1; D: NA; J: TRBJ1-2; size: NA; DNA: TGCGCCAGCAGCCCAGGACAGATGTTAGCTAACTATGGCTACACCTTC; CDR3: CASSPGQMLANYGYTF
V: TRBV4-2; D: TRBD2; J: TRBJ2-7; size: NA; DNA: TGTGCCAGCAGCCAAGCTAGCGGGGAGTCCTACGAGCAGTACTTC; CDR3: CASSQASGESYEQYF
V: TRBV4-2; D: TRBD1; J: TRBJ2-7; size: NA; DNA: TGTGCCAGCAGCCAAGATAATTCAGGGGGCTACGAGCAGTACTTC; CDR3: CASSQDNSGGYEQYF
V: TRBV29-1; D: NA; J: TRBJ1-1; size: NA; DNA: TGCAGCGTTGTTCCAGGTGGAGCTTTCTTT; CDR3: CSVVPGGAFF
V: TRBV29-1; D: TRBD1; J: TRBJ2-7; size: few; DNA: TGCAGCGCATGGGGACAGGGGAACCACGAGCAGTACTTC; CDR3: CSAWGQGNHEQYF
V: TRBV20-1; D: NA; J: TRBJ2-7; size: NA; DNA: TGCAGTGCTAGAGATGTTAGTTCCTACGAGCAGTACTTC; CDR3: CSARDVSSYEQYF